The 8 T cell receptor beta chains below all came from one sample that was sequenced in a study of T cell responses to AZD1222 COVID-19 vaccine. Data came from immunoSEQ multiplex PCR; TCRdb stores just in-frame clones and leaves some out. The sample shows 100,000 to 150,000 clones, 70% to 90% of them seen only once. This specimen was peripheral blood, taken on day 0 of AZD1222 vaccination. Receptors originate from an adult in good health.

V is TRBV3-1 (or the pseudogene TRBV3-2) and J is TRBJ1-6, with D unclear. Germline V gene data show CDR1 as LGHDT and CDR2 as YNNKEL (reference sequence). The ends were cut back, 1 base at V and 0 bases at J, with 7 bases in the middle. This CDR3 is built from 16 residues. CDR3 nucleotide sequence: TGTGCCAGCAGCCAAGGCCCCACCTCCTATAATTCACCCCTCCACTTT. It codes for CASSQGPTSYNSPLHF.

J is TRBJ1-2 and V is TRBV19; D unresolved. Germline V CDR1 and CDR2: LNHDA, SQIVND (reference sequence). The CDR3 contains 12 residues. Between the trimmed V and J ends, which lost 5 bases and 7 bases, there was a span of 11 bases. CDR3 sequence: CASSPINGGYTF. The CDR3 coding sequence is TGTGCCAGTAGTCCAATTAACGGTGGCTACACCTTC.

The chain's CDR3 is CASLDSGQGSSNQPQHF. CDR3 nucleotide sequence: TGCGCCAGCCTAGACTCGGGACAGGGGTCAAGCAATCAGCCCCAGCATTTT. This chain links TRBV10-1 with TRBJ1-5, with 10 bases fitting TRBD1. The CDR3 length is 17 residues. The V gene end was trimmed by 8 bases and the J gene end by 1 base; junction bases not matched to a gene: 11. The germline CDR1 and CDR2 sequences are WNHNN and SYGVQD (reference sequence).

The gene calls are TRBV12-5 and TRBJ1-1; D may be TRBD1 (5 bases). Trimming left V 7 bases short and J 7 bases short, with 16 bases between. CDR1 is LGHNT, CDR2 FRNRAP, per germline. This CDR3 has 13 residues. CDR3 DNA: TGTGCTAGTGCCGCAGGGAGTTTAAATGAAGCTTTCTTT. As protein: CASAAGSLNEAFF.

Only one count was recorded for this clone. The V gene is TRBV24-1, the J gene TRBJ1-2; 7 positions agree with TRBD1. In germline, CDR1 is KGHDR, CDR2 SFDVKD. V gave up 4 bases and J gave up 3 bases; unmatched junction bases: 4. The CDR3 loop spans 14 amino acids. The CDR3 nucleotides are TGTGCCACCAGTGACCTTGACAGGGACTATGGCTACACCTTC. Protein product: CATSDLDRDYGYTF.

The V gene is TRBV15, the J gene TRBJ2-3; unclear D gene. The CDR3 extends over 15 amino acids. The V gene lost 0 bases and the J gene lost 4 bases, with 11 bases spanning the gap. Germline V gives CDR1 LNHNV, CDR2 YYDKDF (reference sequence). CDR3 region: CATSRELGGADTQYF. The CDR3 nucleotides are TGTGCCACCAGCAGAGAGCTTGGCGGTGCAGATACGCAGTATTTT. Complete variable domain (other parts from reference TRBV15 and TRBJ2-3): DAMVIQNPRYQVTQFGKPVTLSCSQTLNHNVMYWYQQKSSQAPKLLFHYYDKDFNNEADTPDNFQSRRPNTSFCFLDIRSPGLGDTAMYLCATSRELGGADTQYFGPGTRLTVL.

The V call is TRBV12-3 or TRBV12-4, the J call TRBJ2-4; D ambiguous. The CDR3 contains 12 residues. Trimming took 8 bases from V and 9 from J, leaving 14 bases between them. The CDR3 nucleotides are TGTGCCAGCGCCAGCGCATCGGGCATTCAGTACTTC. Its translation: CASASASGIQYF.

The V gene is TRBV20-1, the J gene TRBJ1-1; D remains ambiguous. The V gene's germline CDR1 is DFQATT and CDR2 SNEGSKA (reference sequence). The V and J ends lost 3 bases and 1 base respectively, with 3 bases between them. CDR3 length equals 11 residues. In DNA, the CDR3 is TGCAGTGCTAGGGGGAACACTGAAGCTTTCTTT. This encodes CSARGNTEAFF.